A single sample is the source of the 32 T cell receptor beta chains below, sequenced in a study of blood T cell repertoires in COVID-19 (TCRdb year 2020). Library method: the immunoSEQ multiplex PCR assay. TCRdb carries this immuneACCESS record with in-frame sequences only. Its versions omit some clonotypes, under half of them owing to an unresolved V gene in the studies checked, with the rest unexplained. The table for this sample lists approximately 530,000 clones; 70% to 90% of them were counted only once. 7.5% to 9.5% of the sample goes to the ten largest clones. Material: peripheral blood. The origin of the receptors is a woman in her fifties or sixties with COVID-19, enrolled during active disease.

This chain uses TRBV2 with TRBJ1-3; D gene ambiguous. Germline-derived CDR1 and CDR2 are SNHLY and FYNNEI. The CDR3 totals 15 residues. The V end lost 4 bases, the J end lost 0 bases, and 10 bases lay between the germline ends. CDR3 loop: CASSGRHSSGNTIYF. Here the CDR3 DNA reads TGTGCCAGCAGTGGACGGCACAGCTCTGGAAACACCATATATTTT.

The V gene is TRBV19, the J gene TRBJ2-2; D ambiguous. The CDR3 extends over 15 amino acids. Germline V gene data show CDR1 as LNHDA and CDR2 as SQIVND (reference sequence). V was pared by 5 bases and J by 1 base, with 11 bases between. CDR3: CASSPQVRNTGELFF. In DNA, the CDR3 is TGTGCCAGTAGTCCCCAGGTGAGGAACACCGGGGAGCTGTTTTTT.

The chain couples TRBV5-5 to TRBJ2-5, with D perhaps matching TRBD1 (6 bases). Trimming removed 3 bases at V and 2 bases at J, with 8 bases between. The CDR3 totals 13 residues. Per germline, CDR1 SGHKS and CDR2 YYEKEE (reference sequence). DNA of the CDR3: TGTGCCAGCAGCTCCACAGGGCAAGAGACCCAGTACTTC. This translates into CASSSTGQETQYF. The full variable domain, with the rest looked up from reference TRBV5-5 and TRBJ2-5, is DAGVTQSPTHLIKTRGQQVTLRCSPISGHKSVSWYQQVLGQGPQFIFQYYEKEERGRGNFPDRFSARQFPNYSSELNVNALLLGDSALYLCASSSTGQETQYFGPGTRLLVL.

The chain uses TRBV5-1 and TRBJ1-1; D gene ambiguous. With 3 bases removed from V and 1 base from J, the gap between germline ends came to 10 bases. This CDR3 comprises 14 residues. CDR1 and CDR2 from the germline V gene are SGHRS and YFSETQ. The CDR3 sequence is CASSSLAGNTEAFF. In nucleotides, the CDR3 is TGCGCCAGCAGCTCACTCGCTGGGAACACTGAAGCTTTCTTT.

This chain joins TRBV28 and TRBJ2-7; 8 nucleotides agree with TRBD2. CDR1 MDHEN and CDR2 SYDVKM come from the germline V gene. The V gene end was trimmed by 10 bases and the J gene end by 1 base; junction bases not matched to a gene: 9. This CDR3 has 14 residues. CDR3 loop: CATAPLAGSYEQYF. The DNA for the CDR3 is TGTGCCACCGCCCCTCTAGCGGGTTCCTACGAGCAGTACTTC.

This chain links TRBV7-2 with TRBJ1-1; D is perhaps TRBD1 (5 bases). CDR3 length: 14 residues. Deletions cut 1 base from V and 7 bases from J, with 13 bases between. In germline, CDR1 is SGHTA, CDR2 FQGNSA. Written as DNA, the CDR3 is TGTGCCAGCAGCTTAGAGGCAGGGTATGGTGAAGCTTTCTTT. It encodes CASSLEAGYGEAFF.

The chain joins TRBV7-6 to TRBJ2-5, with D tentatively TRBD2 (7 bases). CDR1 and CDR2 (germline): SGHVS, FNYEAQ. There are 16 residues in the CDR3. V lost 2 bases and J 4 bases, leaving 17 bases between the germline ends. In DNA, the CDR3 is TGTGCCAGCAGCTTATGGGAAAACAGGGAGGGAGAGACCCAGTACTTC. Translation gives CASSLWENREGETQYF.

This rearrangement joins TRBV6-6 to TRBJ1-1; TRBD1 is a possible D gene (5 bases). V was cut by 5 bases and J by 7 bases, with 17 bases left in between. The CDR3 has 14 amino acids. The germline V gene has CDR1 MNHNY and CDR2 SVGAGI (reference sequence). The DNA of the CDR3 is TGTGCCAGCAGTAAGGACATGGGTTTATTTGAAGCTTTCTTT. Its translation: CASSKDMGLFEAFF.

The rearrangement joins TRBV19 to TRBJ2-5; D is undetermined. From germline, CDR1 is LNHDA and CDR2 SQIVND (reference sequence). This CDR3 is 14 amino acids long. V was cut by 3 bases and J by 7 bases, with 15 bases left in between. The CDR3 region has the DNA TGTGCCAGTAGTATCAAGCATACTACCGGGACCCAGTACTTC. Its translation is CASSIKHTTGTQYF.

This chain connects TRBV30 to TRBJ2-7; 7 nucleotides line up with TRBD1. The trim removed 3 bases at V and 4 bases at J, leaving 21 bases unmatched. The germline V gene encodes CDR1 GTSNPN and CDR2 SVGIG (reference sequence). This CDR3 comprises 18 residues. As DNA, the CDR3 is TGTGCCTGGAGCCTCTCCGGGGTTCGAGACAGGGTTTTTTACGAGCAGTACTTC. It encodes CAWSLSGVRDRVFYEQYF.

This chain links TRBV9 with TRBJ2-5; TRBD2 matches at 8 bases. The V gene end was trimmed by 0 bases and the J gene end by 0 bases; junction bases not matched to a gene: 4. CDR3 length: 16 amino acids. Germline assignment: CDR1 SGDLS and CDR2 YYNGEE. The CDR3 DNA reads as TGTGCCAGCAGCGTAGGGTCGGGGGGGTACCAAGAGACCCAGTACTTC. The encoded protein is CASSVGSGGYQETQYF. Full variable domain (outside the CDR3, taken from reference TRBV9 and TRBJ2-5): DSGVTQTPKHLITATGQRVTLRCSPRSGDLSVYWYQQSLDQGLQFLIQYYNGEERAKGNILERFSAQQFPDLHSELNLSSLELGDSALYFCASSVGSGGYQETQYFGPGTRLLVL.

The chain employs TRBV19 and TRBJ2-2; 9 bases match TRBD1. The CDR3 covers 15 residues. J gave up 5 bases and V 2 bases, and 3 bases lay outside the gene matches. CDR1 and CDR2 from the germline V gene are LNHDA and SQIVND (reference sequence). In DNA form, the CDR3 reads TGTGCCAGTAGTATATGGGACAGGGAAACCGGGGAGCTGTTTTTT. This encodes CASSIWDRETGELFF. Supplemented by reference TRBV19 and TRBJ2-2, the full variable domain reads DGGITQSPKYLFRKEGQNVTLSCEQNLNHDAMYWYRQDPGQGLRLIYYSQIVNDFQKGDIAEGYSVSREKKESFPLTVTSAQKNPTAFYLCASSIWDRETGELFFGEGSRLTVL.

The J gene is TRBJ2-1, the V gene TRBV5-1, with D perhaps TRBD2 (6 bases). The length of the CDR3 is 16 residues. Germline V gene data show CDR1 as SGHRS and CDR2 as YFSETQ. Deletions cut 5 bases from V and 0 bases from J, with 15 bases between. The CDR3 sequence: CASSSTGESSYNEQFF. The CDR3 DNA reads TGCGCCAGCAGTTCCACGGGGGAAAGCTCCTACAATGAGCAGTTCTTC.

The V gene is TRBV12-3 or TRBV12-4, the J gene TRBJ2-2; D might be TRBD2 (6 bases). Trimming took 5 bases from V and 3 from J, leaving 7 bases between them. CDR3 length: 13 residues. In DNA form, the CDR3 reads TGTGCCAGCAGTCGGGGGTACACCGGGGAGCTGTTTTTT. Translating gives CASSRGYTGELFF.

V and J are TRBV6-5 and TRBJ1-2; 8 bases line up with TRBD1. Germline V gene sequence: CDR1 MNHEY, CDR2 SVGAGI. The CDR3 loop spans 14 amino acids. V lost 6 bases and J lost 8; bases outside the gene matches: 11. CDR3 nucleotides: TGTGCCAGCAGACAGACAGGGGAGGTGGGAGGCTACACCTTC. Encoded protein: CASRQTGEVGGYTF.

This chain joins TRBV6-5 and TRBJ2-7; 7 bases match TRBD2. J was trimmed by 5 bases and V by 0 bases; bases with no gene match: 4. Germline values: CDR1 MNHEY, CDR2 SVGAGI. The CDR3 contains 14 residues. The CDR3 DNA reads as TGTGCCAGCAGTTACTCGGGGGGGAGGAACGAGCAGTACTTC. Its translation is CASSYSGGRNEQYF.

V gene TRBV18 combines with J gene TRBJ1-1; D gene unclear. Trimming removed 6 bases at V and 4 bases at J, with 21 bases between. The germline gives CDR1 KGHSH, CDR2 LQKENI. CDR3 size: 16 residues. Here the CDR3 reads CASSFSGEPGPTEAFF. CDR3 bases: TGTGCCAGCTCGTTCTCCGGGGAGCCAGGCCCCACTGAAGCTTTCTTT.

The gene calls are TRBV5-8 and TRBJ2-4, with 9 bases identical to TRBD1. The junction had 4 bases not matched to a gene; V was cut back by 2 bases and J by 7 bases. The CDR3 sequence is 14 residues long. Germline lookup yields CDR1 SGHTS and CDR2 YDEGEE. CDR3 in DNA: TGTGCCAGCAGCTTCACAGGGGGCGGTAACATTCAGTACTTC. Protein product: CASSFTGGGNIQYF.

The chain has TRBV7-7 and TRBJ2-7; D gene uncertain. Germline CDR1 is SSHAT and CDR2 is FNYEAQ (reference sequence). The ends were cut back, 3 bases at V and 0 bases at J, with 18 bases in the middle. This CDR3 region has 17 residues. In DNA form, the CDR3 reads TGTGCCAGCAGCTTCATCCCCAGTTGCGGAAGCTCCTACGAGCAGTACTTC. Its translation is CASSFIPSCGSSYEQYF. The variable domain in full, with the rest retrieved from reference TRBV7-7 and TRBJ2-7, is GAGVSQSPRYKVTKRGQDVTLRCDPISSHATLYWYQQALGQGPEFLTYFNYEAQPDKSGLPSDRFSAERPEGSISTLTIQRTEQRDSAMYRCASSFIPSCGSSYEQYFGPGTRLTVT.

This clone was detected once. The chain joins TRBV6-1 to TRBJ1-2, with D possibly being TRBD1 (5 bases). Trimming removed 2 bases at V and 0 bases at J, with 10 bases between. CDR1 and CDR2 from the germline V gene are MNHNS and SASEGT. The CDR3 spans 15 residues. DNA of the CDR3: TGTGCCAGCAGTGAAAGGGGCCTCGCTAACTATGGCTACACCTTC. It is translated as CASSERGLANYGYTF.

This clone was counted a single time. The J gene is TRBJ1-2, the V gene TRBV5-8; tentatively, D is TRBD1 (6 bases). Deletions cut 2 bases from V and 3 bases from J, with 17 bases between. The germline V gene encodes CDR1 SGHTS and CDR2 YDEGEE. The CDR3 loop spans 16 amino acids. The CDR3 spells CASSFDWTVVDYGYTF. As DNA, the CDR3 is TGTGCCAGCAGCTTCGATTGGACAGTTGTTGACTATGGCTACACCTTC.

The V call is TRBV10-2, the J call TRBJ2-3; 9 bases are a match to TRBD2. V shed 6 bases, J shed 3 bases, and the junction held 4 bases outside the gene matches. This CDR3 is 14 amino acids long. Per germline, CDR1 WSHSY and CDR2 SAAADI. The CDR3 nucleotides are TGCGCCAGCAGCCTGGGACTAGCAACAGATACGCAGTATTTT. Amino acid sequence: CASSLGLATDTQYF.

This chain joins TRBV10-2 and TRBJ2-3, with 8 bases identical to TRBD2. This CDR3 has 16 residues. The V and J ends lost 4 bases and 5 bases, in that order; junction bases with no gene match: 11. Germline V gives CDR1 WSHSY, CDR2 SAAADI. CDR3 loop: CASSGTIGGGIDTQYF. The CDR3 region has the DNA TGCGCCAGCAGTGGGACTATCGGCGGGGGGATAGATACGCAGTATTTT.

This chain links TRBV27 with TRBJ2-1, with D unclear. V was cut by 4 bases and J by 2 bases, with 6 bases left in between. This CDR3 has 13 residues. Germline V gene lookup returns CDR1 MNHEY and CDR2 SMNVEV (reference sequence). CDR3 region: CASSSRPYNEQFF. DNA for the CDR3: TGTGCCAGCAGTTCGCGGCCCTACAATGAGCAGTTCTTC.

This chain joins TRBV11-2 and TRBJ2-5; TRBD1 matches 12 bases. V lost 5 bases to trimming and J lost 5 bases; unmatched junction nucleotides: 9. This CDR3 comprises 16 residues. Per germline, CDR1 SGHAT and CDR2 FQNNGV. In DNA form, the CDR3 reads TGTGCCAGCAGCCCCGGGACAGGGGGCGGATGGGAGACCCAGTACTTC. It codes for CASSPGTGGGWETQYF.

Worth noting for this clone: Distinct nucleotide sequences in the sample also encode this CDR3. This rearrangement joins TRBV5-1 to TRBJ2-5; 8 bases match TRBD1. The V and J ends lost 2 bases and 2 bases, in that order; junction bases with no gene match: 2. The CDR3 extends over 14 amino acids. Germline lookup yields CDR1 SGHRS and CDR2 YFSETQ. This chain's CDR3 is CASSLDRGQETQYF. The CDR3, as DNA: TGCGCCAGCAGCTTAGACAGGGGACAAGAGACCCAGTACTTC.

The genes are TRBV28 and TRBJ1-2, with TRBD1 identical over 7 bases. The junction had 5 bases not matched to a gene; V was cut back by 5 bases and J by 8 bases. The CDR3 runs to 12 residues. CDR1 and CDR2 (germline): MDHEN, SYDVKM. The CDR3 region has the DNA TGTGCCAGCAGTCCGACAGGGTTCGGCTACACCTTC. Its protein is CASSPTGFGYTF.

The rearrangement uses TRBV5-1 and TRBJ1-4; the D gene is possibly TRBD1 (5 bases). CDR3 length: 16 amino acids. CDR1 and CDR2 (germline): SGHRS, YFSETQ. V dropped 6 bases and J dropped 2 bases, with 17 bases sitting between them. CDR3 loop: CASTPGGRITNEKLFF. The DNA of the CDR3 is TGCGCCAGCACCCCGGGGGGGAGGATTACTAATGAAAAACTGTTTTTT.

The DNA for the CDR3 is TGTGCCAGCAGTCTTGAGGGACTACCCGAGCAGTACTTC. This translates into CASSLEGLPEQYF. The gene calls are TRBV6-2 or TRBV6-3 and TRBJ2-7, with 7 bases that match TRBD2. The CDR3 sequence is 13 residues long. V was clipped by 5 bases and J by 6 bases; unmatched bases: 7. The germline V gene encodes CDR1 MNHEY and CDR2 SVGEGT.

The V and J genes are TRBV3-1 (or the pseudogene TRBV3-2) and TRBJ1-2; D remains ambiguous. V was pared by 0 bases and J by 7 bases, with 9 bases between. Germline V gene sequence: CDR1 LGHDT, CDR2 YNNKEL (reference sequence). The CDR3 has 13 residues. CDR3 sequence (DNA): TGTGCCAGCAGCCAAGATTATGAGCGTGGCTACACCTTC. As protein: CASSQDYERGYTF.

In DNA form, the CDR3 reads TGTGCCAGCAGGCGGACAGCTAGCACAGATACGCAGTATTTT. This gives the protein CASRRTASTDTQYF. The rearrangement uses TRBV6-4 and TRBJ2-3, with D possibly being TRBD1 (6 bases). V was cut by 6 bases and J by 0 bases, with 10 bases left in between. CDR1 and CDR2 (germline): MRHNA, SNTAGT. CDR3 size: 14 residues.

The CDR3 region is CAISGGGGAVTEAFF. The CDR3 DNA sequence: TGTGCCATCAGTGGCGGAGGAGGGGCGGTCACTGAAGCTTTCTTT. The J gene is TRBJ1-1, the V gene TRBV10-3, with D possibly being TRBD1 (5 bases). The germline V gene encodes CDR1 ENHRY and CDR2 SYGVKD. Trimming pared 4 bases from V and 4 bases from J, leaving 16 bases between. The length of the CDR3 is 15 residues.